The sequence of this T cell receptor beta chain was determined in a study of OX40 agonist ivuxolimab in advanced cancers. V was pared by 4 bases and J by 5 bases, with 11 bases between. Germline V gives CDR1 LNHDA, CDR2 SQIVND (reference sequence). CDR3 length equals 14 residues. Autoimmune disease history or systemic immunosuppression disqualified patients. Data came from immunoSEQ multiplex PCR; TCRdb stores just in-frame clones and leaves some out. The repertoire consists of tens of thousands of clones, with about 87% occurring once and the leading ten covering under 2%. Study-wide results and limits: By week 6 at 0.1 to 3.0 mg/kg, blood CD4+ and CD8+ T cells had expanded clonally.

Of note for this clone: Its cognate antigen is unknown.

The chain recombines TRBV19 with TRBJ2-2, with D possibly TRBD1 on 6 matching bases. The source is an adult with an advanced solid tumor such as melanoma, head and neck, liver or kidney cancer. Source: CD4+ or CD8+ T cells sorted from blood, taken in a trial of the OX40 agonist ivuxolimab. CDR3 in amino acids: CASSRQGQTGELFF. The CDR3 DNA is TGTGCCAGTAGTAGGCAGGGGCAGACCGGGGAGCTGTTTTTT. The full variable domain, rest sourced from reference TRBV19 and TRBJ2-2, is DGGITQSPKYLFRKEGQNVTLSCEQNLNHDAMYWYRQDPGQGLRLIYYSQIVNDFQKGDIAEGYSVSREKKESFPLTVTSAQKNPTAFYLCASSRQGQTGELFFGEGSRLTVL.